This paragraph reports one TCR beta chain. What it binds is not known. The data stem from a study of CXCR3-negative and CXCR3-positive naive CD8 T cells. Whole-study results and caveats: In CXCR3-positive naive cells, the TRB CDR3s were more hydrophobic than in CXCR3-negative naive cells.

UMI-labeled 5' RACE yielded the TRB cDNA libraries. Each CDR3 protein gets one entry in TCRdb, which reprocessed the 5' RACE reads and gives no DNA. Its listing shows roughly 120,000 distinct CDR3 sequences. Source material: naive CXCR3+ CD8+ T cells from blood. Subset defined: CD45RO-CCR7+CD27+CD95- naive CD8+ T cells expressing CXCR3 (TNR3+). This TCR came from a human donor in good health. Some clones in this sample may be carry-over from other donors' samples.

The CDR3 region is CASSFDREDEQFF. The chain carries TRBV5-1 and TRBJ2-1; without DNA, the TCRdb call of TRBD1 cannot be checked. Germline CDR1 SGHRS, CDR2 YFSETQ. The CDR3 totals 13 residues.